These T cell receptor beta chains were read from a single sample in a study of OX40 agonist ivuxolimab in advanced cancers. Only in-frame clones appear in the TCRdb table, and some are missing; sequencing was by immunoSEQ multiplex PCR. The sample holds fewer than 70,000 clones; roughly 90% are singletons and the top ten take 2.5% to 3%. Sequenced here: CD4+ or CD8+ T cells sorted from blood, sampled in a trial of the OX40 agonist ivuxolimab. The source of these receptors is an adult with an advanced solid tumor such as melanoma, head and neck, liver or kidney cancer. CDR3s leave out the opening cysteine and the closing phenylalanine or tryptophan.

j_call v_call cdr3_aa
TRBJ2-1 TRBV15 ATSRESGTYNEQF
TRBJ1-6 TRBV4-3 ASSQEDSNSPLH
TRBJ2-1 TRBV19 AVRGGRDSYNEQF
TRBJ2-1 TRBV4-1 ASSQDEGSYNEQF
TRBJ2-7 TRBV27 ASSFDEQY
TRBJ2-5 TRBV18 ASSLTGRGETQY
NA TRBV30 AWSVADRGSYEQY
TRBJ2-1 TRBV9 ASSVGGDEQF
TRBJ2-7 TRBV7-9 ASSSTGLAAYEQY
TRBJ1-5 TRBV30 AWSPRQGHQPQH
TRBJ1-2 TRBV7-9 ASSSRDREYGYT
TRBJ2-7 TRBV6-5 ASSAPRYEQY
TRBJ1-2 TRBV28 ASSLSTGADNYGYT
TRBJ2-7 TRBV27 ASSKAGTPTYEQY
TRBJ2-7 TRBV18 ASSSRTSGNSPSSYEQY
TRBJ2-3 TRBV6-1 AGRLAGTDTQY
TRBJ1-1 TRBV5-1 ASSRGTPNTEAF
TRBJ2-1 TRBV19 ASSIGPGGASDEQF
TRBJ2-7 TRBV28 ASSDHVRVREQY
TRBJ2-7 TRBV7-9 ASSSQGGILVDSGYEQY
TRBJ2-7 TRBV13 ASSLKKTGTSAYEQY
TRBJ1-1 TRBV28 ASSSPDRSYTEAF
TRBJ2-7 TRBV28 AVRGWGAYEQY
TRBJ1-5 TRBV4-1 ASSYDSNSNQPQH
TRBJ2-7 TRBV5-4 ASSLRGGTYEQY
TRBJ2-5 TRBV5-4 ASSEVNGETQY
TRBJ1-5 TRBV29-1 SAARQPGGAQH
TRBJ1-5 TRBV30 AWSIQAASNQPQH
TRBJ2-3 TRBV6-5 ASSYGDTQY
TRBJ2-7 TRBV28 ASRGERGIYEQY
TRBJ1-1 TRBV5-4 ASSLEARGLNTEAF
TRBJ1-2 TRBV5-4 ASSAVGTPPGGYGYT
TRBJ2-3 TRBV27 ACGGSTDTQY
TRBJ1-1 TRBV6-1 ASSGPRLEAF
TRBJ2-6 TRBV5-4 ASSSGQVTGANVLT
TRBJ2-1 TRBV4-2 ASSQIASTEPGDEQF
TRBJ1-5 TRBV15 ATSRQGDFQPQH
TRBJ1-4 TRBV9 ASSLQGTNEKLF
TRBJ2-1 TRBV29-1 SVESSSGRQDEQF
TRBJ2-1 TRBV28 ASSSTPPGTYNEQF
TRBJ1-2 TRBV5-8 ASSRDRDYGYT
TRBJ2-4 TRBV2 ASSDFSDRGPAKNIQY